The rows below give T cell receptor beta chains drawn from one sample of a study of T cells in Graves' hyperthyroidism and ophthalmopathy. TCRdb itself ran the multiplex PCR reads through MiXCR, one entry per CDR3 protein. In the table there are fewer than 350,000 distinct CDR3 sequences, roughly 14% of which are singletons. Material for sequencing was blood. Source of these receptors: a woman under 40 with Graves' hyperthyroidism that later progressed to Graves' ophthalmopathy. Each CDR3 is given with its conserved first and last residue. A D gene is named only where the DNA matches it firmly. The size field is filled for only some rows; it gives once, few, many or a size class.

DNA: TGTGCTAGCAGCCCGGACTACACAGATACGCAGTATTTT; CDR3: CASSPDYTDTQYF; D: -; V: TRBV7-7; size: many; J: TRBJ2-3
DNA: TGTGCCAGCGGCCGGACTGACAGGGCCTACGAGCAGTACTTC; CDR3: CASGRTDRAYEQYF; D: TRBD1; V: TRBV5-6; size: few; J: TRBJ2-7
DNA: TGCAGCGTTGACACAGGGGGCCGGACTGAAGCTTTCTTT; CDR3: CSVDTGGRTEAFF; D: TRBD1; V: TRBV29-1; size: many; J: TRBJ1-1
DNA: TGTGCCAGCAGTTCCCAGGGGCGGGCCTACGAGCAGTACTTC; CDR3: CASSSQGRAYEQYF; D: -; V: TRBV27; size: many; J: TRBJ2-7
DNA: TGTGCCAGTAGTACAGGACTAGGTTTTACAGATACGCAGTATTTT; CDR3: CASSTGLGFTDTQYF; D: TRBD2; V: TRBV19; size: few; J: TRBJ2-3
DNA: TGTGCCAGCAGCCGAGCGGGAGGAATACAAGAGACCCAGTACTTC; CDR3: CASSRAGGIQETQYF; D: TRBD2; V: TRBV7-3; size: few; J: TRBJ2-5
DNA: TGTGCCAGCAGACAAGGGACATACTACGAGCAGTACTTC; CDR3: CASRQGTYYEQYF; D: -; V: TRBV28; size: many; J: TRBJ2-7
DNA: TGTGCCAGCAGTGTCGACAAAGCTGAAGCTTTCTTT; CDR3: CASSVDKAEAFF; D: -; V: TRBV6-1; size: many; J: TRBJ1-1
DNA: TGTGCCAGCAGCTTAGGGCAGGCCAGTCGAGAGCAGTACTTC; CDR3: CASSLGQASREQYF; D: -; V: TRBV7-2; size: many; J: TRBJ2-7
DNA: TGCAGTGCTACCCGAGAATACAGGGTAAAAAACATTCAGTACTTC; CDR3: CSATREYRVKNIQYF; D: -; V: TRBV20-1; size: few; J: TRBJ2-4
DNA: TGTGCCAGTAGTCCCCTTTTCCAGGTGGGACTAGCGGGAGATACGCAGTATTTT; CDR3: CASSPLFQVGLAGDTQYF; D: TRBD2; V: TRBV19; size: few; J: TRBJ2-3
DNA: TGTGCCAGCAGCTCGAATAGCGGGAGGACCAATGAGCAGTTCTTC; CDR3: CASSSNSGRTNEQFF; D: TRBD2; V: TRBV6-2/TRBV6-3; size: many; J: TRBJ2-1
DNA: TGTGCCAGCTCACCCCGGGACAGGGGCGAGCAGTACTTC; CDR3: CASSPRDRGEQYF; D: TRBD1; V: TRBV18; size: many; J: TRBJ2-7
DNA: TGTGCCAGTGGGGCACCCTACGAGCAGTACTTC; CDR3: CASGAPYEQYF; D: -; V: TRBV19; size: few; J: TRBJ2-7
DNA: TGTGCCAGCAGCTTAGGGAGGACTAGCGCCGGTCAAGAGACCCAGTACTTC; CDR3: CASSLGRTSAGQETQYF; D: TRBD2; V: TRBV11-3; size: many; J: TRBJ2-5
DNA: TGTGCCATCACCCGGACAGGGGTGGACTATGGCTACACCTTC; CDR3: CAITRTGVDYGYTF; D: TRBD1; V: TRBV10-3; size: many; J: TRBJ1-2
DNA: TGCGCCAGCAGACACACGGGACAGACCTACGAGCAGTACTTC; CDR3: CASRHTGQTYEQYF; D: TRBD1; V: TRBV4-1; size: -; J: TRBJ2-7
DNA: TGTGCCAGCACCCCCGGCGGGAGGGATGAGCAGTTCTTC; CDR3: CASTPGGRDEQFF; D: TRBD2; V: TRBV28; size: many; J: TRBJ2-1
DNA: TGTGCCAGCAGCGTCGACTGGAGACGGAGCACAGATACGCAGTATTTT; CDR3: CASSVDWRRSTDTQYF; D: -; V: TRBV7-2; size: many; J: TRBJ2-3
DNA: TGTGCCAGCAGTGTAGCGGGAGGGGTCGGCACAGATACGCAGTATTTT; CDR3: CASSVAGGVGTDTQYF; D: TRBD2; V: TRBV9; size: many; J: TRBJ2-3
DNA: TGTGCCAGCAGTCGGACAGCAACTAATGAAAAACTGTTTTTT; CDR3: CASSRTATNEKLFF; D: -; V: TRBV28; size: -; J: TRBJ1-4
DNA: TGCAGTGCTAGGCCCCTACGAGGTTCCTACGAGCAGTACTTC; CDR3: CSARPLRGSYEQYF; D: -; V: TRBV20-1; size: -; J: TRBJ2-7
DNA: TGTGCCAGCACCTACAGGGGGCGAACCTACGAGCAGTACTTC; CDR3: CASTYRGRTYEQYF; D: TRBD1; V: TRBV6-2/TRBV6-3; size: many; J: TRBJ2-7
DNA: TGTGCCAGCAGTTTCCGAATGACTAGCGGGAACTACAATGAGCAGTTCTTC; CDR3: CASSFRMTSGNYNEQFF; D: TRBD2; V: TRBV6-9; size: many; J: TRBJ2-1
DNA: TGTGCCAGCAGTCCTACACTATACACTGAAGCTTTCTTT; CDR3: CASSPTLYTEAFF; D: -; V: TRBV6-1; size: many; J: TRBJ1-1
DNA: TGTGCCAGCAGCTTATCCTCAGGCGGCACAGATACGCAGTATTTT; CDR3: CASSLSSGGTDTQYF; D: -; V: TRBV7-9; size: many; J: TRBJ2-3
DNA: TGTGCCAGCGGCCAAGGTCCTAGCGGGAGTGTGACGCAGTATTTT; CDR3: CASGQGPSGSVTQYF; D: TRBD2; V: TRBV14; size: few; J: TRBJ2-3
DNA: TGTGCCAGCAGCCAAGAACGCGGGAGGGAGTACAATGAGCAGTTCTTC; CDR3: CASSQERGREYNEQFF; D: TRBD2; V: TRBV4-2; size: many; J: TRBJ2-1
DNA: TGTGCCAGCAGCCCTAGGACAGGGAGAACCACTGAAGCTTTCTTT; CDR3: CASSPRTGRTTEAFF; D: TRBD1; V: TRBV28; size: many; J: TRBJ1-1
DNA: TGTGCCAGCAGCCCCCGAGCAGCGGGACCCTACAATGAGCAGTTCTTC; CDR3: CASSPRAAGPYNEQFF; D: TRBD2; V: TRBV11-2; size: many; J: TRBJ2-1
DNA: TGTGCCAGCAGTGCGGACAGGGACGGCAATCAGCCCCAGCATTTT; CDR3: CASSADRDGNQPQHF; D: TRBD1; V: TRBV2; size: many; J: TRBJ1-5
DNA: TGTGCCAGCAGCTTAGGGTCCGGGATGTACAATGAGCAGTTCTTC; CDR3: CASSLGSGMYNEQFF; D: -; V: TRBV11-2; size: many; J: TRBJ2-1
DNA: TGTGCCAGCAGCGTAGAACAGGGAGAGAACACTGAAGCTTTCTTT; CDR3: CASSVEQGENTEAFF; D: -; V: TRBV9; size: many; J: TRBJ1-1
DNA: TGTGCCAGCAGCCTAGGACAGACCACAGATACGCAGTATTTT; CDR3: CASSLGQTTDTQYF; D: -; V: TRBV27; size: many; J: TRBJ2-3
DNA: TGTGCCAGCTCACCACCGGGTGGTTCCAACCTGGGCTACGAGCAGTACTTC; CDR3: CASSPPGGSNLGYEQYF; D: -; V: TRBV18; size: many; J: TRBJ2-7
DNA: TGTGCCAGCAGTCGCAGGGCAGGAGAGAACACTGAAGCTTTCTTT; CDR3: CASSRRAGENTEAFF; D: -; V: TRBV6-2/TRBV6-3; size: many; J: TRBJ1-1
DNA: TGTGCCAGTAGTGATACAGGGGGCATTTCTGGAAACACCATATATTTT; CDR3: CASSDTGGISGNTIYF; D: TRBD1; V: TRBV19; size: -; J: TRBJ1-3
DNA: TGTGCCAGTAGTAGTAACAGGGGAGTGGGCACTGAAGCTTTCTTT; CDR3: CASSSNRGVGTEAFF; D: TRBD1; V: TRBV19; size: -; J: TRBJ1-1
DNA: TGTGCCAGCAGCCTAGCCCGGGACAGCTCGAACACTGAAGCTTTCTTT; CDR3: CASSLARDSSNTEAFF; D: TRBD1; V: TRBV3-1; size: many; J: TRBJ1-1
DNA: TGTGCCACCAGCACCGGGACAGGGGGGGCCTACGAGCAGTTCTTC; CDR3: CATSTGTGGAYEQFF; D: TRBD1; V: TRBV15; size: -; J: TRBJ2-1
DNA: TGTGCCAGCAGCGATTGGGCGGAGGGGGCCGGGGAGCTGTTTTTT; CDR3: CASSDWAEGAGELFF; D: -; V: TRBV9; size: -; J: TRBJ2-2
DNA: TGTGCCGGCCGCCAAGATATTGGCAACTCCTACGAGCAGTACTTC; CDR3: CAGRQDIGNSYEQYF; D: -; V: TRBV7-2; size: -; J: TRBJ2-7
DNA: TGTGCCAGCAGTGAACTCTCAGGGTCACCCCTCCACTTT; CDR3: CASSELSGSPLHF; D: -; V: TRBV6-4; size: -; J: TRBJ1-6
DNA: TGTGCCAGTACCCTGAACGCCGACAATGAGCAGTTCTTC; CDR3: CASTLNADNEQFF; D: -; V: TRBV19; size: -; J: TRBJ2-1
DNA: TGTGCCAGCAGTCCCCCCCCCTCCACTGAAGCTTTCTTT; CDR3: CASSPPPSTEAFF; D: -; V: TRBV28; size: many; J: TRBJ1-1
DNA: TGTGCCAGCAGTCCCAACCAGGGAAGGGCTTTCTTT; CDR3: CASSPNQGRAFF; D: -; V: TRBV27; size: many; J: TRBJ1-1